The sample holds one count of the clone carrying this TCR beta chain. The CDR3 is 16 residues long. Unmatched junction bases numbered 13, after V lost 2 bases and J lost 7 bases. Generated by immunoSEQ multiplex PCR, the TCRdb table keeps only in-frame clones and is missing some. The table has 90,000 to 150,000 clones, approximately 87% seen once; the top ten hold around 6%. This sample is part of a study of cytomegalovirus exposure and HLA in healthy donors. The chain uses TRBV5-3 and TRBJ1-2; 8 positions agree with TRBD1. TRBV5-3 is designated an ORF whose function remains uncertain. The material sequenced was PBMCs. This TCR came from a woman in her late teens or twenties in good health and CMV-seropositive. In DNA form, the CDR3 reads TGTGCCAGAAGCTTCGGAGGAGACAGGGGACGGGGTGGCTACACCTTC. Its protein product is CARSFGGDRGRGGYTF.